This entry lists 11 T cell receptor beta chains sequenced from one sample in a study of PD-1 blockade in mismatch repair-deficient tumors. Profiled with immunoSEQ multiplex PCR; TCRdb holds only in-frame clones, not every one. This sample carries under 95,000 clones, 81% of them seen once, and the ten largest clones take around 2.7%. Here the sequenced sample was peripheral blood, taken 12 weeks after starting pembrolizumab. Receptors originate from an adult with mismatch repair-deficient cancer.

V gene TRBV10-3 combines with J gene TRBJ2-3; D uncertain. With 2 bases removed from V and 5 bases from J, the gap between germline ends came to 8 bases. The CDR3 is made up of 13 amino acids. Looked up from germline, CDR1 is ENHRY and CDR2 is SYGVKD. CDR3: CAISEREGDTQYF. DNA of the CDR3: TGTGCCATCAGTGAGAGGGAAGGAGATACGCAGTATTTT.

The chain links TRBV29-1 to TRBJ1-1, with 7 positions matching TRBD1. CDR3 size: 13 residues. V was clipped by 5 bases and J by 1 base; unmatched bases: 4. Looked up from germline, CDR1 is SQVTM and CDR2 is ANQGSEA. The CDR3 sequence is CSVQRDRNTEAFF. The CDR3 DNA follows: TGCAGCGTTCAAAGGGACAGGAACACTGAAGCTTTCTTT.

A few counts support this clone. This chain links TRBV28 with TRBJ1-1; no firm D call. Germline CDR1 and CDR2: MDHEN and SYDVKM. The CDR3 totals 14 residues. Trimming took off 10 bases at V and 6 bases at J, with 21 bases between the two ends. The CDR3 region has the DNA TGTGCCACCTCCCTCATAGCCCCTGTGGCTGAAGCTTTCTTT. This translates into CATSLIAPVAEAFF.

The chain is built from TRBV6-1 and TRBJ1-5, with TRBD1 identical over 8 bases. V shed 6 bases, J shed 7 bases, and the junction held 5 bases outside the gene matches. There are 13 residues in the CDR3. Germline-derived CDR1 and CDR2 are MNHNS and SASEGT. The DNA for the CDR3 is TGTGCCAGCAGCACAGGGGGAGGCCAGCCCCAGCATTTT. Translated, it gives CASSTGGGQPQHF.

The genes are TRBV2 and TRBJ2-3; TRBD2 is a possible D gene (6 bases). The CDR3 consists of 15 residues. Germline assignment: CDR1 SNHLY and CDR2 FYNNEI. V gave up 2 bases and J gave up 4 bases, with 13 bases separating them. CDR3 coding DNA: TGTGCCAGCAGTGAACGTCCTCCGGGGGCAGATACGCAGTATTTT. This codes for CASSERPPGADTQYF.

Only a few counts were recorded for this clone. The rearrangement joins TRBV11-2 to TRBJ2-3; 11 nucleotides align to TRBD2. Unmatched junction bases numbered 3, after V lost 1 base and J lost 3 bases. The CDR3 covers 16 residues. Germline V gives CDR1 SGHAT, CDR2 FQNNGV. The CDR3 is CASSLVASGRTDTQYF. The CDR3 region has the DNA TGTGCCAGCAGCTTAGTAGCTAGCGGGAGGACAGATACGCAGTATTTT.

CDR3 amino acids: CASSPPGGTGVGEKLFF. In DNA, the CDR3 is TGTGCCAGCAGCCCTCCGGGAGGGACAGGGGTAGGAGAAAAACTGTTTTTT. The chain employs TRBV11-2 and TRBJ1-4; 10 bases are shared with TRBD1. With V trimmed by 5 bases and J by 8 bases, 14 bases remained unmatched. Germline-derived CDR1 and CDR2 are SGHAT and FQNNGV. CDR3 length equals 17 residues.

The chain combines TRBV5-8 with TRBJ2-5, with TRBD1 identical over 8 bases. V shed 5 bases and J 1 base; nucleotides not matched to a gene: 7. The CDR3 covers 15 residues. Germline CDR1 is SGHTS and CDR2 is YDEGEE. CDR3 nucleotides: TGTGCCAGCAGTAGAGCCGGGACAGGCCAAGAGACCCAGTACTTC. Amino acid sequence: CASSRAGTGQETQYF.

V gene TRBV25-1 combines with J gene TRBJ1-2; TRBD1 might be the D (5 bases). This CDR3 has 14 amino acids. V lost 4 bases to trimming and J lost 5 bases, with 14 bases between them. Germline assignment: CDR1 MGHDK and CDR2 SYGVNS. CDR3 sequence (DNA): TGTGCCAGCAGTGGTTCCGGAAGGGGTTATGGCTACACCTTC. Amino acids: CASSGSGRGYGYTF.

The chain employs TRBV13 and TRBJ2-7, with TRBD2 matching over 8 bases. CDR3 length: 14 amino acids. The trim removed 8 bases at V and 1 base at J, leaving 7 bases unmatched. Germline values: CDR1 PRHDT, CDR2 FYEKMQ (reference sequence). In nucleotides, the CDR3 is TGTGCCAGCCAAGCGGGAGAAGGTTCCTACGAGCAGTACTTC. It specifies CASQAGEGSYEQYF.

The chain has TRBV5-4 and TRBJ2-3; 8 bases match TRBD1. The CDR3 has 15 amino acids. After removal of 5 bases from V and 7 bases from J, the junction contained 12 bases not matched to a gene. In germline, CDR1 is SGHNT, CDR2 YYREEE (reference sequence). CDR3 in DNA: TGTGCCAGCAGAACACAGGGGGTCGGGCTGCATACGCAGTATTTT. Protein sequence: CASRTQGVGLHTQYF. The variable domain in full, with the rest retrieved from reference TRBV5-4 and TRBJ2-3, is ETGVTQSPTHLIKTRGQQVTLRCSSQSGHNTVSWYQQALGQGPQFIFQYYREEENGRGNFPPRFSGLQFPNYSSELNVNALELDDSALYLCASRTQGVGLHTQYFGPGTRLTVL.